The 17 T cell receptor beta chains given below trace back to one sample, sequenced in a study of neurological immune-mediated disorders. TCRdb recomputed calls from the 5' RACE reads with MiXCR, one row per CDR3 protein. The sample lists 66,000 or so distinct CDR3 sequences, around 3% occurring once. Sequenced input: PBMCs. The receptors derive from a man in his forties with multiple sclerosis.

This clonotype was seen a few times. A much larger clone differs from this one at a single base, so this may be a read error. V and J are TRBV5-1 and TRBJ1-1; possibly TRBD1 for D (5 bases). The germline V and J ends were trimmed by 4 bases and 11 bases, with 15 bases remaining between them. The CDR3 is 12 residues long. Germline CDR1 and CDR2: SGHRS and YFSETQ. CDR3 DNA sequence: TGCGCCAGCAGCCCGGCTCAGGGAAAGGCTTTCTTT. This gives the protein CASSPAQGKAFF.

This clonotype was observed at least ten times. This chain links TRBV11-2 with TRBJ2-7, with 16 bases that match TRBD2. V gave up 5 bases and J gave up 4 bases; unmatched junction bases: 8. The CDR3 runs to 17 residues. Germline V gene lookup returns CDR1 SGHAT and CDR2 FQNNGV. The CDR3 sequence: CASSGGTSGRGGYEQYF. CDR3 nucleotide sequence: TGTGCCAGCAGCGGAGGGACTAGCGGGAGGGGGGGTTACGAGCAGTACTTC. Full variable domain (outside the CDR3, taken from reference TRBV11-2 and TRBJ2-7): EAGVAQSPRYKIIEKRQSVAFWCNPISGHATLYWYQQILGQGPKLLIQFQNNGVVDDSQLPKDRFSAERLKGVDSTLKIQPAKLEDSAVYLCASSGGTSGRGGYEQYFGPGTRLTVT.

The sample holds many counts of this clonotype. The rearrangement joins TRBV5-1 to TRBJ2-1; 12 nucleotides match TRBD2. The CDR3 covers 17 residues. After removal of 3 bases from V and 4 bases from J, the junction contained 8 bases not matched to a gene. CDR1 is SGHRS and CDR2 is YFSETQ in the germline V gene. Here the CDR3 reads CASSSTSGRYSYNEQFF. In nucleotides, the CDR3 is TGCGCCAGCAGCTCGACTAGCGGGAGATACTCGTACAATGAGCAGTTCTTC.

As to this clonotype: Since the CDR3 does not end with the conserved phenylalanine or tryptophan, this likely comes from a read error. V and J are TRBV3-1 and TRBJ2-7; 7 nucleotides align to TRBD2. The CDR3 length is 15 residues. Per germline, CDR1 LGHDT and CDR2 YNNKEL (reference sequence). The CDR3 loop is CASSPHGGRSYEQYL. CDR3 nucleotides: TGTGCCAGTAGCCCCCACGGCGGGAGATCCTACGAGCAGTACCTC.

In its sample, this clonotype was seen many times. The genes are TRBV7-3 and TRBJ2-3, with D possibly TRBD2 on 6 matching bases. The CDR3 sequence is 18 residues long. Trimming took off 2 bases at V and 0 bases at J, with 18 bases between the two ends. Germline CDR1 is SGHTA and CDR2 is FQGTGA. CDR3 amino acids: CASSLSHAAGFSTDTQYF. CDR3 nucleotide sequence: TGTGCCAGCAGCTTATCTCATGCGGCGGGATTCAGCACAGATACGCAGTATTTT.

In its sample, this clonotype was seen many times. The chain couples TRBV29-1 to TRBJ1-1; a possible D gene is TRBD1 (5 bases). The CDR3 has 13 residues. Germline V CDR1 and CDR2: SQVTM, ANQGSEA. The V end lost 5 bases, the J end lost 1 base, and 11 bases lay between the germline ends. CDR3 nucleotide sequence: TGCAGCGTTACCGGGGGATCGAACACTGAAGCTTTCTTT. This sequence encodes CSVTGGSNTEAFF.

This clonotype has ten or more counts. The genes are TRBV20-1 and TRBJ2-3; TRBD2 agrees at 7 bases. V lost 4 bases to trimming and J lost 6 bases; unmatched junction nucleotides: 4. Germline V gives CDR1 DFQATT, CDR2 SNEGSKA (reference sequence). CDR3 length equals 12 residues. The CDR3 DNA is TGCAGTGCTACCGCGGGAGCCGATACGCAGTATTTT. It encodes CSATAGADTQYF.

This clonotype was found many times. This chain joins TRBV9 and TRBJ1-2; D gene ambiguous. The V end was cut by 4 bases, the J end by 6 bases, with 10 bases between. This CDR3 has 12 amino acids. The germline CDR1 and CDR2 sequences are SGDLS and YYNGEE. CDR3 DNA: TGTGCCAGCAGCCCAGCGATGGATGGCTACACCTTC. Amino acids: CASSPAMDGYTF.

The table lists this clonotype with many counts. V usage is TRBV7-2 and J usage is TRBJ1-2; D is uncertain. The V gene's germline CDR1 is SGHTA and CDR2 FQGNSA. V gave up 5 bases and J gave up 3 bases, with 16 bases separating them. The CDR3 loop spans 15 amino acids. The CDR3 loop is CASSLPSRAHYGYTF. Here the CDR3 DNA reads TGTGCCAGCAGCCTCCCGTCCCGCGCCCACTATGGCTACACCTTC.

This rearrangement joins TRBV3-1 to TRBJ1-3; D may be TRBD1 (5 bases). V lost 5 bases to trimming and J lost 12 bases, with 23 bases between them. Germline lookup yields CDR1 LGHDT and CDR2 YNNKEL (reference sequence). The CDR3 spans 15 residues. In DNA, the CDR3 is TGTGCCAGCAGCGAGACCCTAGGGGATGGGGCAAACATATATTTT. Its translation is CASSETLGDGANIYF.

With regard to this clonotype: This may be a read error, as it is one base from a much larger clone. The chain has TRBV10-3 and TRBJ2-6; D is perhaps TRBD1 or TRBD2 (5 bases each). The CDR3 is 14 amino acids. CDR1 and CDR2 (germline): ENHRY, SYGVKD. The CDR3 region has the DNA TGTGCCATCAGTGAGAGGGCCGGGGCCAAAGTCCTGACTTTC. Its translation is CAISERAGAKVLTF.

This clonotype was observed at least ten times. The chain carries TRBV20-1 and TRBJ2-7; 7 bases line up with TRBD1. Germline V gene data show CDR1 as DFQATT and CDR2 as SNEGSKA (reference sequence). Trimming took 3 bases from V and 6 from J; bases not matched to a gene: 5. The CDR3 runs to 12 residues. The CDR3 here is CSASGNRGEQYF. The CDR3 DNA reads as TGCAGTGCTAGCGGAAACAGGGGCGAGCAGTACTTC.

This clonotype appeared many times. The rearrangement links TRBV29-1 to TRBJ2-1, with D hard to call. V was cut by 1 base and J by 6 bases, with 4 bases left in between. The CDR3 is 11 residues long. Germline V gives CDR1 SQVTM, CDR2 ANQGSEA. The CDR3 region is CSVEGLNEQFF. The CDR3 region has the DNA TGCAGCGTTGAAGGCCTCAATGAGCAGTTCTTC.

A word on this clonotype: A read error may explain this, as a much larger clone is one base away. The chain combines TRBV25-1 with TRBJ1-3; maybe TRBD1 (5 bases). CDR1 and CDR2 from the germline V gene are MGHDK and SYGVNS. This CDR3 is 15 amino acids long. Written as DNA, the CDR3 is TGTGCCATCAGTGAATATCGGGGGACTGGAAACACCATATATTTT. Its translation is CAISEYRGTGNTIYF.

This clonotype was found many times. Mismatch with germline at one junction end may stem from a read error. The rearrangement joins TRBV12-3 or TRBV12-4 to TRBJ1-1; the D gene is possibly TRBD1 (5 bases). The CDR3 consists of 13 residues. The CDR3 loop reads CASSLRVKTEAFF. The CDR3, as DNA: TGTGCCAGCAGTCTCAGGGTGAAGACTGAAGCTTTCTTT.

This clonotype was seen repeatedly, ten times or more. The chain has TRBV7-6 and TRBJ2-7; no reliable D call. This CDR3 spans 12 amino acids. Trimming pared 5 bases from V and 2 bases from J, leaving 7 bases between. Germline loops: CDR1 SGHVS, CDR2 FNYEAQ. CDR3 protein: CASSTNTYEQYF. The DNA of the CDR3 is TGTGCCAGCAGCACTAATACCTACGAGCAGTACTTC.

This clonotype was counted many times. The chain links TRBV10-3 to TRBJ2-5; TRBD1 might be the D (6 bases). Germline CDR1 is ENHRY and CDR2 is SYGVKD. The CDR3 spans 13 residues. V lost 4 bases, J lost 3 bases, and 9 bases lay in between. CDR3 protein: CAISARTEETQYF. CDR3 sequence (DNA): TGTGCCATCAGTGCCAGGACAGAAGAGACCCAGTACTTC.